The clone carrying this T cell receptor beta chain was observed a handful of times. Its antigen remains unknown. Every bit of the isolated RNA underwent reverse transcription, so sequencing read expressed TCRB transcripts. The assay was immunoSEQ multiplex PCR, and TCRdb's table has in-frame clones only and misses some. The sample yields about 220,000 clones, approximately 11% seen once. The data stem from a study of beta chain features in type 1 diabetes. Study-wide points: It was among patients, rather than healthy donors, that naive, central memory and Treg TCRB repertoires appeared more similar.

Trimming removed 7 bases at V and 7 bases at J, with 13 bases between. Germline-derived CDR1 and CDR2 are MDHEN and SYDVKM. The CDR3 covers 12 residues. Material: central memory CD4+ T cells from blood. The chain links TRBV28 to TRBJ1-1, with D tentatively TRBD1 (5 bases). The receptor was isolated from a man between 18 and 29 years old in good health. The CDR3 nucleotides are TGTGCCAGCACCCTCGGAGGGGTTGAAGCTTTCTTT. This encodes CASTLGGVEAFF.